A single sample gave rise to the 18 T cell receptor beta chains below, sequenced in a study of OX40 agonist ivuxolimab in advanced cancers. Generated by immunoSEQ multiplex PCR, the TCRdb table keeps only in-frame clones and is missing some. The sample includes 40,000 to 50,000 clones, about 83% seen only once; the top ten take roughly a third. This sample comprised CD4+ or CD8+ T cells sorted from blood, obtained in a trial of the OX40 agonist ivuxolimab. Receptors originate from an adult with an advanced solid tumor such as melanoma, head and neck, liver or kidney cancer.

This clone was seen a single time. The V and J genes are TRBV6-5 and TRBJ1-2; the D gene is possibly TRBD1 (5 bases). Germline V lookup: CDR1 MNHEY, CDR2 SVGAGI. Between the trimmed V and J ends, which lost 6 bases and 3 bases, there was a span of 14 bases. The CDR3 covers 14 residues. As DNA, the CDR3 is TGTGCCAGCAGCGTGGGGGGGAGTTACTATGGCTACACCTTC. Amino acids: CASSVGGSYYGYTF.

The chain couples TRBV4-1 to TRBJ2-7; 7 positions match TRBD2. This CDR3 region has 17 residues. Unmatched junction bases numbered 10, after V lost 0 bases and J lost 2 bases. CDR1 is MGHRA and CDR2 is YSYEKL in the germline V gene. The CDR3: CASSQDYSAGSTYEQYF. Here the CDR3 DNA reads TGCGCCAGCAGCCAAGATTATTCAGCGGGGTCCACCTACGAGCAGTACTTC.

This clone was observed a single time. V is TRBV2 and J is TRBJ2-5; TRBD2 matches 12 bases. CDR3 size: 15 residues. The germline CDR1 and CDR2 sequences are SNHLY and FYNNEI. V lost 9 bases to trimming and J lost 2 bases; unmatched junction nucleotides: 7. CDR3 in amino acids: CASGLAGWGQETQYF. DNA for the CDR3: TGTGCCAGTGGACTAGCGGGGTGGGGTCAAGAGACCCAGTACTTC. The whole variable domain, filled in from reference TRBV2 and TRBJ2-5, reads EPEVTQTPSHQVTQMGQEVILRCVPISNHLYFYWYRQILGQKVEFLVSFYNNEISEKSEIFDDQFSVERPDGSNFTLKIRSTKLEDSAMYFCASGLAGWGQETQYFGPGTRLLVL.

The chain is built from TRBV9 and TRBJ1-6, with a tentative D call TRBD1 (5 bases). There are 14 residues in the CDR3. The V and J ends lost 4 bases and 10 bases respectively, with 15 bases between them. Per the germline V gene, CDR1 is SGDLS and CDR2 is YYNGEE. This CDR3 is CASSLRQGNSPLHF. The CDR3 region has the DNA TGTGCCAGCAGCCTCCGGCAGGGTAACTCACCCCTCCACTTT.

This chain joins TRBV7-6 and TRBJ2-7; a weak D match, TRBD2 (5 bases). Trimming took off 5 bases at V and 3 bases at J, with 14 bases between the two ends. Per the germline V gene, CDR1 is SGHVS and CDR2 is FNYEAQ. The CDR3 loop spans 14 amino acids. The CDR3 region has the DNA TGTGCCAGCAGCCCCCGGGATTATAGCTACGAGCAGTACTTC. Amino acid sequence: CASSPRDYSYEQYF.

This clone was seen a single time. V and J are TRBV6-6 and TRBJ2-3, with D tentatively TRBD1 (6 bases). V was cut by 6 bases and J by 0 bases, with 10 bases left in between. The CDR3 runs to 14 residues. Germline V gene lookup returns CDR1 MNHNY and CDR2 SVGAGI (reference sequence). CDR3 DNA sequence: TGTGCCAGCAGATTAGACAGGAGCACAGATACGCAGTATTTT. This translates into CASRLDRSTDTQYF.

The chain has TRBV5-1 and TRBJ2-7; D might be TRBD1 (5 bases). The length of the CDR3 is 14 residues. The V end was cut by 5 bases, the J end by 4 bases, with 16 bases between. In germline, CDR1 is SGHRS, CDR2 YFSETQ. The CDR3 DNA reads TGCGCCAGCAGTTATACAGGAATTTCGTACGAGCAGTACTTC. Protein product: CASSYTGISYEQYF. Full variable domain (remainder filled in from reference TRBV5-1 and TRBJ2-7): KAGVTQTPRYLIKTRGQQVTLSCSPISGHRSVSWYQQTPGQGLQFLFEYFSETQRNKGNFPGRFSGRQFSNSRSEMNVSTLELGDSALYLCASSYTGISYEQYFGPGTRLTVT.

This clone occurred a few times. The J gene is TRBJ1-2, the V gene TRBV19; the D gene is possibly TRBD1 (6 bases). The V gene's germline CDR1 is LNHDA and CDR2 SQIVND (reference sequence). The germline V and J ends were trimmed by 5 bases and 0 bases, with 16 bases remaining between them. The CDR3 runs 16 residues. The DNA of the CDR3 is TGTGCCAGTAGTCCCAGAGGACAGAACTCTAACTATGGCTACACCTTC. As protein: CASSPRGQNSNYGYTF. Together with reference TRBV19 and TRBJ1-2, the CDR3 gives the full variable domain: DGGITQSPKYLFRKEGQNVTLSCEQNLNHDAMYWYRQDPGQGLRLIYYSQIVNDFQKGDIAEGYSVSREKKESFPLTVTSAQKNPTAFYLCASSPRGQNSNYGYTFGSGTRLTVV.

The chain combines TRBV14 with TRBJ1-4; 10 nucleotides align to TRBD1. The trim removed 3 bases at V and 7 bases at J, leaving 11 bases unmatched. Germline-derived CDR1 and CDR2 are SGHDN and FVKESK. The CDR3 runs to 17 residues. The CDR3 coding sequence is TGTGCCAGCAGCCAGTCCGAGACAGGGGGCCTGATTGAAAAACTGTTTTTT. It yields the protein CASSQSETGGLIEKLFF.

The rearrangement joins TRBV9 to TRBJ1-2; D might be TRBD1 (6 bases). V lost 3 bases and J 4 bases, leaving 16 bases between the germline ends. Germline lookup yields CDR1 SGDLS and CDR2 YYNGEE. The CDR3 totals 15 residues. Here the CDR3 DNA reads TGTGCCAGCAGCGCATACCTACAGGGATCCTATGGCTACACCTTC. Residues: CASSAYLQGSYGYTF.

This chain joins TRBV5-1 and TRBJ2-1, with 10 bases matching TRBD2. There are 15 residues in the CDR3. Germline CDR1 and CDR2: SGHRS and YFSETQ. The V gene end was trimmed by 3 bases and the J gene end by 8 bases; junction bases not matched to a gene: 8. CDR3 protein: CASSSSGTSADEQFF. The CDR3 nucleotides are TGCGCCAGCAGCTCGTCCGGGACTAGCGCCGATGAGCAGTTCTTC.

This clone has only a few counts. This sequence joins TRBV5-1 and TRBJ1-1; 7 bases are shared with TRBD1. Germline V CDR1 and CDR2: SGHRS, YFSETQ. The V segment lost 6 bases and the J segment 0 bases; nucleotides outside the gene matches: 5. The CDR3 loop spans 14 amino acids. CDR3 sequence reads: CASNSGTVNTEAFF. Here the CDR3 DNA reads TGCGCCAGCAATTCCGGGACAGTGAACACTGAAGCTTTCTTT.

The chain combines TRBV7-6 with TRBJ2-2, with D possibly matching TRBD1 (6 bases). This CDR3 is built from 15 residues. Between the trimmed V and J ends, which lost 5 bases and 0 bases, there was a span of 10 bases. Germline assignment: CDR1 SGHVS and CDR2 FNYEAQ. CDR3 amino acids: CASSTNRANTGELFF. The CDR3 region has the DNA TGTGCCAGCAGCACCAACAGGGCGAACACCGGGGAGCTGTTTTTT.

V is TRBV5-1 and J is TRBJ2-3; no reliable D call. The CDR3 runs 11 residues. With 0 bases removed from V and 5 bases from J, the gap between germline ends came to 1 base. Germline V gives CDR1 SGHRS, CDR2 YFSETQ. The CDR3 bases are TGCGCCAGCAGCTTGGAAGATACGCAGTATTTT. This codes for CASSLEDTQYF.

CDR3 amino acids: CASREGSETQYF. The CDR3 DNA sequence: TGCGCCAGCAGGGAGGGGTCAGAGACCCAGTACTTC. The rearrangement uses TRBV5-1 and TRBJ2-5, with a tentative D call TRBD2 (6 bases). The CDR3 totals 12 residues. Trimming took off 5 bases at V and 4 bases at J, with 9 bases between the two ends. Germline loops: CDR1 SGHRS, CDR2 YFSETQ.

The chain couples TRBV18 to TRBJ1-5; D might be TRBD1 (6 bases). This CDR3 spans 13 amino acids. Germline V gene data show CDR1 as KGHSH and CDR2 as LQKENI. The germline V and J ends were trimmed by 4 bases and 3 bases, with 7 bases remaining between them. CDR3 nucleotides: TGTGCCAGCTCACGGGACAACAATCAGCCCCAGCATTTT. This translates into CASSRDNNQPQHF. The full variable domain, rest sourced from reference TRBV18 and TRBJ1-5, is NAGVMQNPRHLVRRRGQEARLRCSPMKGHSHVYWYRQLPEEGLKFMVYLQKENIIDESGMPKERFSAEFPKEGPSILRIQQVVRGDSAAYFCASSRDNNQPQHFGDGTRLSIL.

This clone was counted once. CDR3 in amino acids: CASSFDRNEKLFF. The CDR3 nucleotides are TGTGCCAGCAGCTTCGACAGAAATGAAAAACTGTTTTTT. The V call is TRBV13, the J call TRBJ1-4, with D possibly TRBD1 on 5 matching bases. This CDR3 spans 13 amino acids. Trimming shortened V by 3 bases and J by 5 bases, and 7 bases separated the two germline ends. Looked up from germline, CDR1 is PRHDT and CDR2 is FYEKMQ (reference sequence).

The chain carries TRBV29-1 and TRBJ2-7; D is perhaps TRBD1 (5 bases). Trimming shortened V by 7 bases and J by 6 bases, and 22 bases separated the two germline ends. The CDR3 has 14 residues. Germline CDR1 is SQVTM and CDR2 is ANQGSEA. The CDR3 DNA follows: TGCAGCGCCGCTGGAAAGGGGTCGATCTCCGAGCAGTACTTC. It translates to CSAAGKGSISEQYF.